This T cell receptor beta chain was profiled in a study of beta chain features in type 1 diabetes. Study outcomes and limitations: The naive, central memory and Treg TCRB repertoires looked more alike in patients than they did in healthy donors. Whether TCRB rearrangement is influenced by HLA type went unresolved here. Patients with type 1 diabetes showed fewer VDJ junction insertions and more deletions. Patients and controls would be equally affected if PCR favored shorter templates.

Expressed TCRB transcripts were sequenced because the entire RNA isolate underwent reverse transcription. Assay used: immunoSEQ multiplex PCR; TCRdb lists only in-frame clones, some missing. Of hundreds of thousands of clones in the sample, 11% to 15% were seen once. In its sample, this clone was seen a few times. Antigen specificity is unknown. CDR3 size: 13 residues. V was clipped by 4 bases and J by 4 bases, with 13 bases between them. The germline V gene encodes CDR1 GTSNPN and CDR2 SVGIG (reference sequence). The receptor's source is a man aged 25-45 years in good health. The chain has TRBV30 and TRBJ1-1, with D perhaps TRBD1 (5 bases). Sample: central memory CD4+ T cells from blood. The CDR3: CAWNKGLPTEAFF. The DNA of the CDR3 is TGTGCCTGGAATAAGGGACTGCCCACTGAAGCTTTCTTT.